The 21 T cell receptor beta chains listed next were all sequenced from one sample in a study of blood T cell repertoires in COVID-19. Sequenced by immunoSEQ multiplex PCR; TCRdb stores in-frame clones only, minus some. The sample lists 300,000 to 500,000 clones, around nine tenths seen once, with over 0.9% in the top ten. Sequenced material: PBMCs or T cells enriched from blood (not recorded which). The receptors were gathered from a woman in her twenties or thirties with acute COVID-19.

This rearrangement joins TRBV7-8 to TRBJ1-2; D may be TRBD1 (5 bases). Trimming shortened V by 5 bases and J by 3 bases, and 13 bases separated the two germline ends. Germline CDR1 reads SGHVS; CDR2 reads FQNEAQ. The CDR3 loop spans 14 amino acids. CDR3 loop: CASSPAGPDYGYTF. In DNA, the CDR3 is TGTGCCAGCAGCCCGGCGGGGCCAGACTATGGCTACACCTTC.

V is TRBV7-8 and J is TRBJ1-2; possible D gene TRBD1, 5 bases. V dropped 1 base and J dropped 8 bases, with 11 bases sitting between them. This CDR3 comprises 13 residues. The germline CDR1 and CDR2 sequences are SGHVS and FQNEAQ. The CDR3 coding sequence is TGTGCCAGCAGCTTAGGGGGCCAAAGGGGCTACACCTTC. Its protein is CASSLGGQRGYTF. The entire variable domain, with the rest obtained from reference TRBV7-8 and TRBJ1-2, is as follows: GAGVSQSPRYKVAKRGQDVALRCDPISGHVSLFWYQQALGQGPEFLTYFQNEAQLDKSGLPSDRFFAERPEGSVSTLKIQRTQQEDSAVYLCASSLGGQRGYTFGSGTRLTVV.

The rearrangement links TRBV2 to TRBJ1-2; possible D gene TRBD1, 6 bases. Per the germline V gene, CDR1 is SNHLY and CDR2 is FYNNEI. V was pared by 7 bases and J by 4 bases, with 16 bases between. The CDR3 consists of 14 residues. In nucleotides, the CDR3 is TGTGCCAGCACCACCCAGGGGACACGCTATGGCTACACCTTC. This sequence encodes CASTTQGTRYGYTF.

The chain joins TRBV4-2 to TRBJ1-6; D call uncertain. Germline loops: CDR1 LGHNA, CDR2 YNFKEQ. The CDR3 loop spans 13 amino acids. With 0 bases removed from V and 10 bases from J, the gap between germline ends came to 7 bases. The CDR3 spells CASSQDPVSPLHF. The CDR3 DNA sequence: TGTGCCAGCAGCCAAGATCCAGTCTCACCCCTCCACTTT.

V gene TRBV29-1 combines with J gene TRBJ2-7, with no clear D. In germline, CDR1 is SQVTM, CDR2 ANQGSEA. The CDR3 runs to 10 residues. Trimming took 5 bases from V and 5 from J, leaving 7 bases between them. CDR3 region: CSVLTHEQYF. CDR3 bases: TGCAGCGTTCTAACCCACGAGCAGTACTTC.

This clone appeared a single time. The V gene is TRBV21-1, the J gene TRBJ2-5; the table's D gene call, TRBD2, was not cross checked with the DNA. TRBV21-1 is a pseudogene. This CDR3 is built from 15 residues. DNA of the CDR3: TGTGCCAGCAGCAAAGCTAGCGCCGAAGGTAAGACCCAGTACTTC. It codes for CASSKASAEGKTQYF.

This chain joins TRBV29-1 and TRBJ1-4; D is unclear. Trimming shortened V by 6 bases and J by 8 bases, and 16 bases separated the two germline ends. The CDR3 length is 13 residues. Germline-derived CDR1 and CDR2 are SQVTM and ANQGSEA. The CDR3 region is CSVYSDYYEKLFF. CDR3 coding DNA: TGCAGCGTCTACTCGGATTACTACGAAAAACTGTTTTTT.

V and J are TRBV18 and TRBJ2-7; 8 nucleotides line up with TRBD2. The junction had 7 bases not matched to a gene; V was cut back by 3 bases and J by 0 bases. There are 16 residues in the CDR3. Germline V gives CDR1 KGHSH, CDR2 LQKENI. This chain's CDR3 is CASSPQRGGSSYEQYF. The CDR3 DNA sequence: TGTGCCAGCTCACCCCAACGGGGGGGGAGCTCCTACGAGCAGTACTTC.

The V call is TRBV28, the J call TRBJ1-1; D gene ambiguous. The CDR3 has 12 amino acids. Germline V gives CDR1 MDHEN, CDR2 SYDVKM. Trimming took 8 bases from V and 6 from J, leaving 13 bases between them. CDR3 loop: CASRPLRSEAFF. The CDR3 region has the DNA TGTGCCAGCCGTCCGTTGCGGTCTGAAGCTTTCTTT.

The rearrangement uses TRBV3-1 (or the pseudogene TRBV3-2) and TRBJ1-6; 9 bases line up with TRBD1. The CDR3 has 13 amino acids. CDR1 LGHDT and CDR2 YNNKEL come from the germline V gene (reference sequence). With V trimmed by 7 bases and J by 8 bases, 3 bases remained unmatched. CDR3 amino acids: CASTRTGDSPLHF. The CDR3, as DNA: TGTGCCAGCACTCGGACAGGGGATTCACCCCTCCACTTT.

This clone was seen once. The V and J genes are TRBV5-1 and TRBJ1-1; a possible D gene is TRBD1 (5 bases). Trimming stripped 4 bases from V and 1 base from J, with 11 bases between. The CDR3 has 14 amino acids. Germline V lookup: CDR1 SGHRS, CDR2 YFSETQ. Here the CDR3 DNA reads TGCGCCAGCAGCCCCGATCAGGGGAACACTGAAGCTTTCTTT. This translates into CASSPDQGNTEAFF.

The gene calls are TRBV7-8 and TRBJ1-6; D call uncertain. This CDR3 spans 15 amino acids. Germline V CDR1 and CDR2: SGHVS, FQNEAQ. Between the trimmed V and J ends, which lost 3 bases and 8 bases, there was a span of 14 bases. Here the CDR3 DNA reads TGTGCCAGCAGCTTTAACACTACCAATTATTCACCCCTCCACTTT. It translates to CASSFNTTNYSPLHF.

This sequence joins TRBV19 and TRBJ1-5; the match to TRBD1 covers 9 bases. Germline CDR1 is LNHDA and CDR2 is SQIVND (reference sequence). CDR3 length: 13 amino acids. Trimming cost V 5 bases and J 7 bases; bases outside gene matches: 3. The CDR3 loop is CASSPDRGQPQHF. CDR3 DNA: TGTGCCAGTAGTCCGGACAGGGGCCAGCCCCAGCATTTT.

V gene TRBV6-4 combines with J gene TRBJ1-2; 7 nucleotides match TRBD1. Looked up from germline, CDR1 is MRHNA and CDR2 is SNTAGT. V lost 4 bases to trimming and J lost 2 bases; unmatched junction nucleotides: 1. This CDR3 has 13 residues. The CDR3 loop reads CASSAGQNYGYTF. CDR3 DNA sequence: TGTGCCAGCAGTGCGGGACAGAACTATGGCTACACCTTC.

The V gene is TRBV19, the J gene TRBJ2-1; TRBD1 matches at 9 bases. Germline-derived CDR1 and CDR2 are LNHDA and SQIVND (reference sequence). The CDR3 contains 16 residues. With 8 bases clipped from V and 4 bases from J, the junction kept 12 bases outside the gene matches. CDR3 nucleotide sequence: TGTGCCAGTCTTATGGACAGGGGTCCCACTTACAATGAGCAGTTCTTC. Its translation is CASLMDRGPTYNEQFF.

This clone was counted once. This chain joins TRBV7-3 and TRBJ1-6, with D maybe TRBD1 (5 bases). Germline lookup yields CDR1 SGHTA and CDR2 FQGTGA. The ends were cut back, 1 base at V and 10 bases at J, with 11 bases in the middle. This CDR3 comprises 14 residues. The CDR3: CASSLRGVGSPLHF. The CDR3 DNA sequence: TGTGCCAGCAGCTTAAGGGGGGTTGGGTCACCCCTCCACTTT.

This clone was observed a handful of times. The DNA for the CDR3 is TGCGCCAGCAGCCAAGAGCACAGGGGTTCTGGAAACACCATATATTTT. Translating it yields CASSQEHRGSGNTIYF. This sequence joins TRBV4-1 and TRBJ1-3; 7 bases agree with TRBD1. The CDR3 sequence is 16 residues long. The junction had 3 bases not matched to a gene; V was cut back by 0 bases and J by 1 base. Germline V CDR1 and CDR2: MGHRA, YSYEKL.

V gene TRBV7-9 combines with J gene TRBJ2-1, with D maybe TRBD1 (6 bases). From germline, CDR1 is SEHNR and CDR2 FQNEAQ (reference sequence). The CDR3 has 14 amino acids. The V end was cut by 1 base, the J end by 6 bases, with 10 bases between. The DNA for the CDR3 is TGTGCCAGCAGCTTAGACAGGGTGTTCAATGAGCAGTTCTTC. This encodes CASSLDRVFNEQFF.

This chain uses TRBV3-1 (or the pseudogene TRBV3-2) with TRBJ2-3; the D gene is possibly TRBD2 (6 bases). Germline V gene data show CDR1 as LGHDT and CDR2 as YNNKEL (reference sequence). Deletions cut 4 bases from V and 6 bases from J, with 14 bases between. CDR3 length equals 14 residues. CDR3 bases: TGTGCCAGCAGCCCTCTGCGGGGCCGGGATACGCAGTATTTT. Its protein product is CASSPLRGRDTQYF.

This chain uses TRBV7-2 with TRBJ1-5; D call uncertain. The CDR3 runs 17 residues. The V gene's germline CDR1 is SGHTA and CDR2 FQGNSA. The ends were cut back, 0 bases at V and 0 bases at J, with 12 bases in the middle. In nucleotides, the CDR3 is TGTGCCAGCAGCTTAGCTGGGCAGAGTTATAGCAATCAGCCCCAGCATTTT. Its translation: CASSLAGQSYSNQPQHF.

The gene calls are TRBV3-1 (or the pseudogene TRBV3-2) and TRBJ1-3; 11 bases fit TRBD1. Germline V gene sequence: CDR1 LGHDT, CDR2 YNNKEL (reference sequence). The CDR3 is 18 residues long. The V and J ends lost 3 bases and 2 bases, in that order; junction bases with no gene match: 9. The CDR3 sequence: CASSQAMGTGGPGNTIYF. CDR3 DNA sequence: TGTGCCAGCAGCCAGGCTATGGGGACAGGGGGACCTGGAAACACCATATATTTT.